The clone carrying this T cell receptor beta chain has only a few counts. The antigen is undetermined. The sample comes from a study of T cells after yellow fever vaccination. Findings of the study overall: Though it reached lower strength, the secondary response hit its peak faster, day 5 versus 15.

TCRdb called the 5' RACE reads again in MiXCR, with one record for every CDR3 protein. The table records approximately 510,000 distinct CDR3 sequences, 20% to 25% of them present only once. V gave up 3 bases and J gave up 5 bases, with 5 bases separating them. CDR3 length: 12 amino acids. The receptor's source is a man younger than 35 who received the YFV17D yellow fever vaccine. The sequenced sample was PBMCs, obtained approximately 20 days after the first yellow fever vaccination. The chain employs TRBV12-3 or TRBV12-4 and TRBJ2-1, with unresolved D. For the CDR3, the DNA is TGTGCCAGCAGTTTCAGTCACAATGAGCAGTTCTTC. Encoded protein: CASSFSHNEQFF.